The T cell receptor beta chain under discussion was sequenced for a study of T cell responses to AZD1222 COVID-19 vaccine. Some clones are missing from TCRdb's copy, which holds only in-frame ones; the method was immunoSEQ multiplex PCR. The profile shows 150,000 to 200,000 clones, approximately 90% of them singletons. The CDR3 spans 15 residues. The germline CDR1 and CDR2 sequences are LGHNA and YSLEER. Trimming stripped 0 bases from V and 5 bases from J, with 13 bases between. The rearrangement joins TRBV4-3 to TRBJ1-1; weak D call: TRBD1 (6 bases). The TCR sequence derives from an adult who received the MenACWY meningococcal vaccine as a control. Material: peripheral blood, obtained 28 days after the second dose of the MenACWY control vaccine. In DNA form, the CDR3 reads TGCGCCAGCAGCCAAGATTTAGGACAGAGGACTGAAGCTTTCTTT. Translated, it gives CASSQDLGQRTEAFF.